This passage covers 4 T cell receptor beta chains from one sample sequenced in a study of Ad26.COV2.S vaccination and SARS-CoV-2 variants. Treatment defined: around 19 received Ad26.COV2.S at low or high dose, single or two shots; roughly five received placebo; per-sample allocation not given. At day 63 after the first vaccine or placebo injection, samples were drawn. Clones were read by immunoSEQ multiplex PCR, and TCRdb kept only the in-frame ones, dropping some. The data contain about 680,000 clones, roughly 90% of them singletons. The sequences come from peripheral blood, collected in a trial of Ad26.COV2.S vaccine versus placebo. The receptor source for this set is a person aged 18-65 years who received the Ad26.COV2.S COVID-19 vaccine or a placebo.

V gene TRBV4-2 combines with J gene TRBJ1-5, with D perhaps TRBD1 (5 bases). The germline V gene has CDR1 LGHNA and CDR2 YNFKEQ. Deletions cut 2 bases from V and 4 bases from J, with 15 bases between. This CDR3 has 16 amino acids. Written as DNA, the CDR3 is TGTGCCAGCAGCCAAAGCCAGGGAGGTGAGAATCAGCCCCAGCATTTT. It specifies CASSQSQGGENQPQHF.

This sequence joins TRBV4-2 and TRBJ2-3; D is perhaps TRBD2 (7 bases). Germline V CDR1 and CDR2: LGHNA, YNFKEQ. V was clipped by 0 bases and J by 3 bases, with 16 bases between them. The CDR3 covers 17 residues. The CDR3 spells CASSQDIRGAMTDTQYF. As DNA, the CDR3 is TGTGCCAGCAGCCAAGATATTCGGGGGGCTATGACAGATACGCAGTATTTT.

The chain carries TRBV11-2 and TRBJ2-7; TRBD2 aligns across 10 bases. Per germline, CDR1 SGHAT and CDR2 FQNNGV. The CDR3 consists of 16 residues. The ends lost 1 base at V and 4 bases at J; junction bases unmatched: 7. The CDR3 reads CASSLVVAGGGYEQYF. In DNA, the CDR3 is TGTGCCAGCAGCTTAGTCGTAGCGGGAGGTGGGTACGAGCAGTACTTC.

Details on this clone: Being one base from a much bigger clone, this may be a read error. Other nucleotide sequences from this sample produce the same CDR3. The rearrangement uses TRBV10-3 and TRBJ2-3; D not resolved. The V gene's germline CDR1 is ENHRY and CDR2 SYGVKD. CDR3 length equals 13 residues. The CDR3, as DNA: TGTGCTATCAGTGATCGGGCCACAGATACGCAGTATTTT. Translating it yields CAISDRATDTQYF.